Shown below are 5 T cell receptor beta chains from a single sample sequenced in a study of blood T cell repertoires in COVID-19. Assay: immunoSEQ multiplex PCR; the TCRdb copy retains only in-frame clones and omits some. The sample has approximately 28,000 clones, approximately 81% seen once. Source material: peripheral blood. Receptors originate from a woman aged 55 to 70 with acute or convalescent COVID-19.

The chain joins TRBV7-8 to TRBJ1-5; possibly TRBD1 for D (6 bases). CDR3 size: 14 residues. V was cut by 4 bases and J by 9 bases, with 16 bases left in between. The germline V gene encodes CDR1 SGHVS and CDR2 FQNEAQ. Here the CDR3 reads CASSSTGSPGPQHF. The CDR3 bases are TGTGCCAGCAGCTCAACAGGGTCTCCCGGGCCCCAGCATTTT.

The V and J genes are TRBV3-1 (or the pseudogene TRBV3-2) and TRBJ2-5; 8 nucleotides align to TRBD2. Losses at the gene ends were 4 bases for V and 2 bases for J; bases not matched to a gene: 6. CDR1 and CDR2 (germline): LGHDT, YNNKEL (reference sequence). This CDR3 has 15 residues. For the CDR3, the DNA is TGTGCCAGCAGCCCGGGGGGGCCTGGGCAAGAGACCCAGTACTTC. Protein: CASSPGGPGQETQYF.

J is TRBJ1-1 and V is TRBV5-1; 7 bases fit TRBD1. From germline, CDR1 is SGHRS and CDR2 YFSETQ. The J segment lost 4 bases and the V segment lost 0 bases, leaving 6 bases of the junction unmatched. This CDR3 comprises 15 residues. The CDR3 region is CASSLASAGGTEAFF. The CDR3 DNA reads TGCGCCAGCAGCTTGGCCTCGGCAGGGGGCACTGAAGCTTTCTTT.

This chain connects TRBV2 to TRBJ2-7; 10 bases align to TRBD1. This CDR3 region has 15 residues. Germline loops: CDR1 SNHLY, CDR2 FYNNEI. V shed 5 bases and J 2 bases; nucleotides not matched to a gene: 6. The CDR3 DNA is TGTGCCAGCAGTCGGACAGGGGGGGGAACCTACGAGCAGTACTTC. Its protein is CASSRTGGGTYEQYF.

This sequence joins TRBV15 and TRBJ1-5; perhaps TRBD1 as D (5 bases). Germline V gene sequence: CDR1 LNHNV, CDR2 YYDKDF (reference sequence). Trimming removed 0 bases at V and 0 bases at J, with 9 bases between. The CDR3 totals 16 residues. The CDR3 spells CATSREGPFSNQPQHF. CDR3 nucleotide sequence: TGTGCCACCAGCAGAGAGGGGCCGTTTAGCAATCAGCCCCAGCATTTT.